Reported below is one TCR beta chain. The antigen is unknown. The data were taken from a study of cytomegalovirus exposure and HLA in healthy donors. Study-wide results and caveats: Later analysis identified around 15,000 TCR beta sequences associated with HLA alleles, using a false discovery rate threshold of 0.05. Most of the TCR beta V segments (in an earlier analysis) were productive either about 87% or about 30% of the time.

The study ran its PCR with 60 Vbeta and 13 Jbeta primers. Assay: immunoSEQ multiplex PCR; the TCRdb copy retains only in-frame clones and omits some. The sample lists around 150,000 clones; roughly 9% were seen once. Participants comprised healthy donors of bone marrow. CDR1 is SNHLY and CDR2 is FYNNEI in the germline V gene. Deletions cut 4 bases from V and 1 base from J, with 9 bases between. The length of the CDR3 is 14 residues. This TCR derives from a woman aged 40-49 years in good health and CMV-seropositive. The gene calls are TRBV2 and TRBJ2-3; the D gene is possibly TRBD1 (5 bases). What was sequenced was PBMCs. The CDR3 here is CASSGQGGTDTQYF. For the CDR3, the DNA is TGTGCCAGCAGTGGCCAGGGTGGCACAGATACGCAGTATTTT.